The rows below give T cell receptor beta chains drawn from one sample of a study of shared clonotypes between healthy human individuals. Sequencing used immunoSEQ multiplex PCR; TCRdb keeps in-frame clones, though not all of them. The repertoire consists of about 2.1 million clones, with approximately 92% occurring once and the leading ten covering around 1.7%. The material sequenced was naive CD8+ T cells from PBMCs. The source of these receptors is a man younger than 35 in good health. Some clones in this sample may be carry-over from other donors' samples. Both conserved end residues are part of each CDR3. The D gene is left open where the match is weak. Clone size, where shown, is once, few, many, or a class for clones that have expanded.

once | TRBJ2-3 | TRBV5-1 | . | TGCGCCAGCAGCTTGGGGACACCACGCACAGATACGCAGTATTTT | CASSLGTPRTDTQYF
. | TRBJ2-1 | TRBV11-2 | . | TGTGCCAGCAGCTTATTCTTGGGTGAGCAGTTCTTC | CASSLFLGEQFF
few | TRBJ1-3 | TRBV28 | . | TGTGCCAGCAGGTCTGGAAACACCATATATTTT | CASRSGNTIYF
. | TRBJ2-3 | TRBV5-6 | . | TGTGCCAGCAGCTTGAGACACCGCACAGATACGCAGTATTTT | CASSLRHRTDTQYF
. | TRBJ1-2 | TRBV6-5 | TRBD1 | TGTGCCAGCACCTACGGGACAGGGGCCGGCTACACCTTC | CASTYGTGAGYTF
. | TRBJ2-5 | TRBV27 | TRBD2 | TGTGCCAGCGCACCTAGCGGGAGGGCGTGGGAGACCCAGTACTTC | CASAPSGRAWETQYF
once | TRBJ2-7 | TRBV7-2 | . | TGTGCCAGCAGCTTAGCGCAGGGGACTCTCTTCCCCTACGAGCAGTACTTC | CASSLAQGTLFPYEQYF
. | TRBJ1-5 | TRBV4-1 | . | TGCGCCAGCAGCCAAGATCTCAGTCGGGGAAATCAGCCCCAGCATTTT | CASSQDLSRGNQPQHF
. | TRBJ2-1 | TRBV27 | . | TGTGCCAGCAGTCCTGGGTCGGGGCTTGAGCAGTTCTTC | CASSPGSGLEQFF
. | TRBJ1-1 | TRBV27 | . | TGTGCCAGCAGCGGAAGGGGGGGGAGTACTGAAGCTTTCTTT | CASSGRGGSTEAFF
once | TRBJ2-7 | TRBV5-1 | . | TGCGCCAGCAGCTTGGCAGTTATTGGATCCTACGAGCAGTACTTC | CASSLAVIGSYEQYF
. | TRBJ2-1 | TRBV9 | TRBD2 | TGTGCCAGCAGCGTAGGAGGTAGCGGGACACTTAGCTCCTACAATGAGCAGTTCTTC | CASSVGGSGTLSSYNEQFF
. | TRBJ2-7 | TRBV19 | . | TGTGCCAGTAGTGTGCTAGCTGAAGCCTACGAGCAGTACTTC | CASSVLAEAYEQYF
. | TRBJ1-5 | TRBV29-1 | . | TGCAGCGTTAGAACAGGGCTGGGCCAGCCCCAGCATTTT | CSVRTGLGQPQHF
. | TRBJ2-1 | TRBV7-9 | TRBD1 | TGTGCCAGCAGACCGGGACAGGGGGCAAACAATGAGCAGTTCTTC | CASRPGQGANNEQFF
. | TRBJ2-3 | TRBV7-9 | . | TGTGCCAGCAGCCACCCAGATACGCAGTATTTT | CASSHPDTQYF
once | TRBJ2-7 | TRBV10-2 | . | TGCGCCAGCGAAAACGGCTACGAGCAGTACTTC | CASENGYEQYF
. | TRBJ1-5 | TRBV27 | TRBD1 | TGTGCCAGCAGTAGGTTGGTCACTACAGGGGGTCCAGGGCAGCCCCAGCATTTT | CASSRLVTTGGPGQPQHF
. | TRBJ1-2 | TRBV5-6 | . | TGTGCCAGCAGCTTGGCCAGGGGCTATGGCTACACCTTC | CASSLARGYGYTF
. | TRBJ2-3 | TRBV27 | . | TGTGCCAGCAGTTTCTTCGGGGGTACCGGAGCAGATACGCAGTATTTT | CASSFFGGTGADTQYF
. | TRBJ1-6 | TRBV27 | . | TGTGCCAGCAGTTTATTTTTCTCGGCAGGGTCCCTAAATTCACCCCTCCACTTT | CASSLFFSAGSLNSPLHF
. | TRBJ2-7 | TRBV29-1 | . | TGCAGCGTTGAATTAGGGATCCACGAGCAGTACTTC | CSVELGIHEQYF
. | TRBJ1-2 | TRBV2 | TRBD1 | TGTGGGGGCCGGGACAGGGGAAACTATGGCTACACCTTC | CGGRDRGNYGYTF
. | TRBJ2-1 | TRBV14 | . | TGTGCCAGCAGCCAAGACTGGGGAATCGTAGATGAGCAGTTCTTC | CASSQDWGIVDEQFF
. | TRBJ1-1 | TRBV7-9 | . | TGTGCCAGCAGCTCTCCGCTCGGGGGGCGGAACACTGAAGCTTTCTTT | CASSSPLGGRNTEAFF
. | TRBJ2-2 | TRBV10-3 | TRBD2 | TGTGCCGCTAGGACTAGCGGGGAGCTGTTTTTT | CAARTSGELFF
. | TRBJ2-5 | TRBV28 | . | TGTGCCAGCAAGATTAAGGGGGGCAATAGAGCAGAGGAGACCCAGTACTTC | CASKIKGGNRAEETQYF